These 10 T cell receptor beta chains were all obtained from the same sample, sequenced in a study of T cells after yellow fever vaccination. TCRdb redid the calling of the 5' RACE reads with MiXCR, one entry per CDR3 protein. In the table there are 510,000 or so distinct CDR3 sequences, 19% of which are singletons. The source material was PBMCs, sampled 15 days after the yellow fever booster vaccination. Receptors originate from a man younger than 40 who received the YFV17D yellow fever vaccine.

This clonotype was observed a handful of times. This sequence joins TRBV29-1 and TRBJ2-7; TRBD2 agrees at 10 bases. With V trimmed by 2 bases and J by 5 bases, 9 bases remained unmatched. The length of the CDR3 is 15 residues. Germline V lookup: CDR1 SQVTM, CDR2 ANQGSEA. CDR3 in amino acids: CSVEISGRGRHEQYF. CDR3 DNA: TGCAGCGTTGAAATCAGCGGGAGGGGGCGTCACGAGCAGTACTTC.

The sample holds a few counts of this clonotype. CDR3 DNA sequence: TGTGCCAGCAGCTACCGGCGCAATGAGCAGTTCTTC. Protein sequence: CASSYRRNEQFF. V and J are TRBV7-2 and TRBJ2-1, with unresolved D. Germline CDR1 SGHTA, CDR2 FQGNSA. The CDR3 sequence is 12 residues long. V was cut by 4 bases and J by 6 bases, with 7 bases left in between.

This clonotype was seen more than once but under ten times. The J gene is TRBJ2-5, the V gene TRBV18; 12 bases agree with TRBD2. Germline V gene sequence: CDR1 KGHSH, CDR2 LQKENI. The CDR3 loop spans 20 amino acids. The ends lost 4 bases at V and 5 bases at J; junction bases unmatched: 20. The CDR3 sequence: CASSLITVRTSGMRKETQYF. Written as DNA, the CDR3 is TGTGCCAGCTCACTGATCACTGTTCGGACTAGCGGGATGAGAAAGGAGACCCAGTACTTC.

This clonotype was counted a few times. The genes are TRBV20-1 and TRBJ2-2; no reliable D call. Germline V gene lookup returns CDR1 DFQATT and CDR2 SNEGSKA (reference sequence). CDR3 size: 15 residues. V lost 2 bases and J lost 1, with 11 bases in between. CDR3 in amino acids: CSARRDHWNTGELFF. The DNA for the CDR3 is TGCAGTGCTAGAAGGGATCATTGGAACACCGGGGAGCTGTTTTTT.

This clonotype was detected only a few times. The chain couples TRBV3-1 to TRBJ1-2; 10 positions agree with TRBD1. Germline CDR1 reads LGHDT; CDR2 reads YNNKEL (reference sequence). J lost 4 bases, V lost 4 bases, and 9 bases had no gene match. The length of the CDR3 is 16 residues. The CDR3 DNA follows: TGTGCCAGCAGCCCGGACAGGGGGAGGGTTAGCTATGGCTACACCTTC. Translation gives CASSPDRGRVSYGYTF.

This sequence joins TRBV27 and TRBJ2-7, with TRBD2 as a possible D gene (5 bases). V was clipped by 1 base and J by 0 bases, with 7 bases between them. The CDR3 consists of 14 residues. Germline CDR1 is MNHEY and CDR2 is SMNVEV (reference sequence). The CDR3 is CASSLLANSYEQYF. Here the CDR3 DNA reads TGTGCCAGCAGTTTATTAGCGAACTCCTACGAGCAGTACTTC.

The chain recombines TRBV6-5 with TRBJ2-1; 10 positions agree with TRBD2. CDR3 size: 18 residues. Per the germline V gene, CDR1 is MNHEY and CDR2 is SVGAGI. V lost 2 bases to trimming and J lost 6 bases; unmatched junction nucleotides: 13. CDR3 amino acids: CASSYRLAGLGRVNEQFF. The CDR3 DNA follows: TGTGCCAGCAGTTACCGACTAGCGGGCCTTGGGCGCGTCAATGAGCAGTTCTTC.

This clonotype was seen a few times. This rearrangement joins TRBV12-3 or TRBV12-4 to TRBJ2-7; no clear D. V lost 2 bases, J lost 3 bases, and 14 bases lay in between. The CDR3 has 15 amino acids. The CDR3 region is CASSLTRRASYEQYF. CDR3 nucleotides: TGTGCCAGCAGTTTAACGCGAAGGGCGAGCTACGAGCAGTACTTC.

The chain combines TRBV29-1 with TRBJ1-1; D not certain. V shed 6 bases and J shed 3 bases, with 11 bases lying between them. The germline gives CDR1 SQVTM, CDR2 ANQGSEA. The CDR3 is 12 amino acids. The CDR3 DNA reads TGCAGCGTCCTCGGCCTGGACACTGAAGCTTTCTTT. Translating it yields CSVLGLDTEAFF.

V usage is TRBV29-1 and J usage is TRBJ2-1; perhaps TRBD2 as D (6 bases). This CDR3 is 18 amino acids long. Germline V gene sequence: CDR1 SQVTM, CDR2 ANQGSEA. V lost 7 bases and J lost 2, with 27 bases in between. The CDR3 region is CSADAVLGRDSTYNEQFF. DNA for the CDR3: TGCAGCGCCGATGCAGTTTTGGGCCGGGACTCAACCTACAATGAGCAGTTCTTC.